This T cell receptor beta chain was recovered during a study of cytomegalovirus exposure and HLA in healthy donors. Researchers ran the PCR with 60 Vbeta and 13 Jbeta primers. The data were produced by immunoSEQ multiplex PCR, yet TCRdb's version contains in-frame clones alone and is incomplete. The sample has more than 95,000 clones; 60% to 80% are singletons. The CDR3 runs 14 residues. V was clipped by 8 bases and J by 5 bases; unmatched bases: 7. Germline CDR1 and CDR2: MNHEY and SVGAGI. Study conclusions and caveats: The study labeled 150 to 200 TCR beta chains cytomegalovirus-associated. The only immune exposure information that was available was CMV serostatus. In most subjects, TCR beta sequences reportedly gave accurate predictions of HLA-A and HLA-B alleles.

Notes on this clone: No antigen is known for it.

The rearrangement joins TRBV6-5 to TRBJ1-5; 9 bases align to TRBD1. Input material: PBMCs. This clonotype was obtained from a man aged 25 to 40 in good health and CMV-seronegative. In DNA form, the CDR3 reads TGTGCCAGCCACGATGGGACAGGGCATCAGCCCCAGCATTTT. This gives the protein CASHDGTGHQPQHF.